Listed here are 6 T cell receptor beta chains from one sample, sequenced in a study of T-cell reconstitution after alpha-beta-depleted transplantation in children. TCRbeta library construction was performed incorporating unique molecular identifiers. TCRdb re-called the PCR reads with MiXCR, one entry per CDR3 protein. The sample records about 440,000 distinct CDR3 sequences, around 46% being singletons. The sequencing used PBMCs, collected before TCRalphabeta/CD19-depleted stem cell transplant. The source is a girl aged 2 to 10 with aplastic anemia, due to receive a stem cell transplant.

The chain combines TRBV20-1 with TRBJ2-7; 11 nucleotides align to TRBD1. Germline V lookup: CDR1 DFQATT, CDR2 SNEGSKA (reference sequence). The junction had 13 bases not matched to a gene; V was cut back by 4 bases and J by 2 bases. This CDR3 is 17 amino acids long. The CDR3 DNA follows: TGCAGTGCTACCAGAGTAAAGGACAGGGGGCTCGCCTACGAGCAGTACTTC. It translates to CSATRVKDRGLAYEQYF.

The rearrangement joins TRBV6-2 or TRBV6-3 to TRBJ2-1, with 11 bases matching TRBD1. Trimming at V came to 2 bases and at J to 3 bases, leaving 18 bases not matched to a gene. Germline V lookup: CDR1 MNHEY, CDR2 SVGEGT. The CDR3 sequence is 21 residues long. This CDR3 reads CASSYRYRDRGILVHYNEQFF. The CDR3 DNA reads TGTGCCAGCAGTTACCGGTACCGGGACAGGGGGATCCTTGTACACTACAATGAGCAGTTCTTC.

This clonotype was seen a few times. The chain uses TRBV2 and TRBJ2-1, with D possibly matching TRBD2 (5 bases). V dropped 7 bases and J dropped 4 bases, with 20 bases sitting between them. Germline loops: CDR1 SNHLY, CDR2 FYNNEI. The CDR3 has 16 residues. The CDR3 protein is CASNLKLAQSYNEQFF. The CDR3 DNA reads TGTGCCAGCAACCTAAAGCTAGCTCAATCATACAATGAGCAGTTCTTC.

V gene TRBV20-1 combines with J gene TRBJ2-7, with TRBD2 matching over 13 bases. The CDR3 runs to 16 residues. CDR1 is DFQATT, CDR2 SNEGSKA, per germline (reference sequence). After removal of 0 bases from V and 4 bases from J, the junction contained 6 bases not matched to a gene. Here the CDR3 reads CSARDGTSGNGYEQYF. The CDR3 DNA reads TGCAGTGCTAGAGACGGGACTAGCGGGAATGGTTACGAGCAGTACTTC.

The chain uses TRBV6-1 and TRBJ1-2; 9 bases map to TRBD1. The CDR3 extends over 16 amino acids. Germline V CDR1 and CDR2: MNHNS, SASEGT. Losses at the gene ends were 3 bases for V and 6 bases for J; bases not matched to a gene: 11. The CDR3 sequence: CASSDLGTGSPHGYTF. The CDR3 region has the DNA TGTGCCAGCAGTGACCTGGGGACAGGGTCCCCGCATGGCTACACCTTC.

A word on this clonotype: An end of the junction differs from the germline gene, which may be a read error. CDR3 bases: TGTGCCCGGAGTGTCCGGAGGAGGACCCAGTACTTC. Translation gives CARSVRRRTQYF. The chain is built from TRBV30 and TRBJ2-5; a possible D gene is TRBD2 (5 bases). CDR3 size: 12 residues. Germline values: CDR1 GTSNPN, CDR2 SVGIG (reference sequence). The whole variable domain, remainder taken from reference TRBV30 and TRBJ2-5, is SQTIHQWPATLVQPVGSPLSLECTVEGTSNPNLYWYRQAAGRGLQLLFYSVGIGQISSEVPQNLSASRPQDRQFILSSKKLLLSDSGFYLCARSVRRRTQYFGPGTRLLVL.